The subject of this entry is one TCR beta chain. The CDR3 is 17 amino acids. The data belong to a study of blood T cell repertoires in COVID-19. The assay was immunoSEQ multiplex PCR, and TCRdb's table has in-frame clones only and misses some. The repertoire holds 150,000 to 200,000 clones, with about 86% as singletons. Sequenced input: peripheral blood. The chain couples TRBV21-1 to TRBJ2-3; the DNA was not compared with TRBD1, the D call given in the table. TRBV21-1 is designated a pseudogene. The sequence was collected from a woman aged 70-85 years with COVID-19, enrolled during active disease. The CDR3 is CASSKEEGQYSTDTQYF. CDR3 DNA: TGTGCCAGCAGCAAAGAGGAGGGACAGTATAGCACAGATACGCAGTATTTT.